This is a list of T cell receptor beta chains from one sample in a study of blood T cell repertoires in COVID-19. Sequenced by immunoSEQ multiplex PCR; TCRdb stores in-frame clones only, minus some. Of about 250,000 clones in the sample, 84% were seen once. The source material was peripheral blood. These receptors were obtained from a woman aged 40 to 55 who had recovered from COVID-19. Each CDR3 is given with its conserved first and last residue. The D gene is left open where the match is weak. Clone size is stated in some rows and not others, as once, few, many or a class when expanded.

cdr3_aa: CASSLDRYNSPLHF
cdr3_nt: TGCGCCAGCAGCTTGGACCGGTATAATTCACCCCTCCACTTT
j_call: TRBJ1-6
d_call: NA
v_call: TRBV5-1
cdr3_length: 14
clone_size: NA

cdr3_aa: CSVESRANTGELFF
cdr3_nt: TGCAGCGTTGAGAGCAGGGCCAACACCGGGGAGCTGTTTTTT
j_call: TRBJ2-2
d_call: NA
v_call: TRBV29-1
cdr3_length: 14
clone_size: NA

cdr3_aa: CASSRDSLSTEAFF
cdr3_nt: TGCGCCAGCAGCCGGGACAGCTTAAGCACTGAAGCTTTCTTT
j_call: TRBJ1-1
d_call: TRBD1
v_call: TRBV5-1
cdr3_length: 14
clone_size: NA

cdr3_aa: CASSLWTENTGELFF
cdr3_nt: TGTGCCAGCAGTTTGTGGACTGAGAACACCGGGGAGCTGTTTTTT
j_call: TRBJ2-2
d_call: NA
v_call: TRBV7-9
cdr3_length: 15
clone_size: NA

cdr3_aa: CASSRRTRGQETQYF
cdr3_nt: TGTGCCAGCAGCCGGAGGACTAGGGGCCAAGAGACCCAGTACTTC
j_call: TRBJ2-5
d_call: TRBD2
v_call: TRBV4-2
cdr3_length: 15
clone_size: NA

cdr3_aa: CASSLDLLAGGPNTGELFF
cdr3_nt: TGTGCCAGCAGTTTGGACCTACTAGCGGGGGGCCCGAACACCGGGGAGCTGTTTTTT
j_call: TRBJ2-2
d_call: TRBD2
v_call: TRBV28
cdr3_length: 19
clone_size: NA

cdr3_aa: CASSHQGLGDGYTF
cdr3_nt: TGTGCCAGCAGTCACCAGGGGCTCGGGGATGGCTACACCTTC
j_call: TRBJ1-2
d_call: NA
v_call: TRBV6-5
cdr3_length: 14
clone_size: NA

cdr3_aa: CASSRRLLAGARGETQYF
cdr3_nt: TGTGCCAGCAGCCGTCGGCTACTAGCGGGGGCTAGGGGGGAGACCCAGTACTTC
j_call: TRBJ2-5
d_call: TRBD2
v_call: TRBV5-6
cdr3_length: 18
clone_size: NA

cdr3_aa: CASSFGYSAGDYEQYF
cdr3_nt: TGTGCCAGCAGTTTTGGGTATTCGGCAGGGGACTACGAGCAGTACTTC
j_call: TRBJ2-7
d_call: NA
v_call: TRBV28
cdr3_length: 16
clone_size: few

cdr3_aa: CASSPPGTANSPLHF
cdr3_nt: TGCGCCAGCAGCCCGCCCGGGACAGCGAATTCACCCCTCCACTTT
j_call: TRBJ1-6
d_call: TRBD1
v_call: TRBV5-1
cdr3_length: 15
clone_size: few

cdr3_aa: CASSQAGEYGYTF
cdr3_nt: TGTGCCAGCAGCCAGGCGGGGGAGTATGGCTACACCTTC
j_call: TRBJ1-2
d_call: NA
v_call: TRBV3-1/TRBV3-2
cdr3_length: 13
clone_size: NA

cdr3_aa: CASSAGYSNQPQHF
cdr3_nt: TGTGCCAGCAGCGCCGGTTATAGCAATCAGCCCCAGCATTTT
j_call: TRBJ1-5
d_call: NA
v_call: TRBV6-5
cdr3_length: 14
clone_size: NA

cdr3_aa: CASSQLPITGIVGGYTF
cdr3_nt: TGCGCCAGCAGCCAACTACCCATTACAGGGATTGTTGGTGGCTACACCTTC
j_call: TRBJ1-2
d_call: NA
v_call: TRBV4-1
cdr3_length: 17
clone_size: NA

cdr3_aa: CASSLQGNTEAFF
cdr3_nt: TGTGCCAGCAGTCTACAGGGGAACACTGAAGCTTTCTTT
j_call: TRBJ1-1
d_call: NA
v_call: TRBV6-2/TRBV6-3
cdr3_length: 13
clone_size: NA

cdr3_aa: CASSLGSGQTYEQYF
cdr3_nt: TGTGCCAGCAGCTTAGGATCGGGACAGACCTACGAGCAGTACTTC
j_call: TRBJ2-7
d_call: TRBD1
v_call: TRBV11-2
cdr3_length: 15
clone_size: NA

cdr3_aa: CASSLGDRTDSSGEQFF
cdr3_nt: TGCGCCAGCAGCTTGGGTGATCGGACAGATTCCTCCGGTGAGCAGTTCTTC
j_call: TRBJ2-1
d_call: NA
v_call: TRBV5-1
cdr3_length: 17
clone_size: NA

cdr3_aa: CASSLTAGTSAYEQYF
cdr3_nt: TGTGCCAGCAGTTTAACCGCCGGGACTTCAGCCTACGAGCAGTACTTC
j_call: TRBJ2-7
d_call: NA
v_call: TRBV27
cdr3_length: 16
clone_size: NA

cdr3_aa: CASSQTSRLASPLHF
cdr3_nt: TGTGCCAGCTCACAAACAAGTCGTTTGGCTTCACCCCTCCACTTT
j_call: TRBJ1-6
d_call: NA
v_call: TRBV18
cdr3_length: 15
clone_size: few

cdr3_aa: CASSHQGNTGELFF
cdr3_nt: TGTGCCAGCAGCCACCAGGGGAACACCGGGGAGCTGTTTTTT
j_call: TRBJ2-2
d_call: NA
v_call: TRBV3-1/TRBV3-2
cdr3_length: 14
clone_size: NA

cdr3_aa: CAWSVLPLLYTGDDTEAFF
cdr3_nt: TGTGCCTGGAGTGTACTTCCCCTTTTATATACAGGGGATGACACTGAAGCTTTCTTT
j_call: TRBJ1-1
d_call: TRBD1
v_call: TRBV30
cdr3_length: 19
clone_size: NA

cdr3_aa: CASSEQGISGNTIYF
cdr3_nt: TGCGCCAGCAGCGAACAGGGGATCTCTGGAAACACCATATATTTT
j_call: TRBJ1-3
d_call: TRBD1
v_call: TRBV5-1
cdr3_length: 15
clone_size: NA

cdr3_aa: CASSLPNRGSTGELFF
cdr3_nt: TGTGCCAGCAGCTTGCCTAACAGGGGGAGCACCGGGGAGCTGTTTTTT
j_call: TRBJ2-2
d_call: TRBD1
v_call: TRBV5-6
cdr3_length: 16
clone_size: NA

cdr3_aa: CASSSRQIETQYF
cdr3_nt: TGTGCCAGCAGCTCCCGACAGATAGAGACCCAGTACTTC
j_call: TRBJ2-5
d_call: NA
v_call: TRBV11-2
cdr3_length: 13
clone_size: NA

cdr3_aa: CAWSNGPGNTIYF
cdr3_nt: TGTGCCTGGAGTAACGGTCCTGGAAACACCATATATTTT
j_call: TRBJ1-3
d_call: NA
v_call: TRBV30
cdr3_length: 13
clone_size: NA

cdr3_aa: CASSWRYRLADQPQHF
cdr3_nt: TGTGCCAGCTCATGGCGTTATCGGTTAGCGGATCAGCCCCAGCATTTT
j_call: TRBJ1-5
d_call: NA
v_call: TRBV18
cdr3_length: 16
clone_size: NA

cdr3_aa: CAAEPPGANVLTF
cdr3_nt: TGTGCCGCCGAGCCTCCTGGGGCCAACGTCCTGACTTTC
j_call: TRBJ2-6
d_call: NA
v_call: TRBV28
cdr3_length: 13
clone_size: NA